These 26 T cell receptor beta chains originate from one sample sequenced in a study of cytomegalovirus exposure and HLA in healthy donors. Repertoires were generated with immunoSEQ multiplex PCR, while TCRdb's copy carries only in-frame clones and drops some. The sample holds roughly 56,000 clones, 91% seen once. The sample was PBMCs. Every receptor here comes from a young woman in good health and CMV-seronegative.

The chain carries TRBV28 and TRBJ1-3; 9 bases align to TRBD1. Germline CDR1 MDHEN, CDR2 SYDVKM. CDR3 size: 15 residues. V shed 4 bases and J 6 bases; nucleotides not matched to a gene: 7. The DNA for the CDR3 is TGTGCCAGCAGTTCCACTACAGGGGGCGCAAACACCATATATTTT. It is translated as CASSSTTGGANTIYF.

V and J are TRBV19 and TRBJ1-4; 9 nucleotides line up with TRBD1. In germline, CDR1 is LNHDA, CDR2 SQIVND (reference sequence). J was trimmed by 8 bases and V by 8 bases; bases with no gene match: 6. CDR3 length: 13 residues. CDR3 sequence (DNA): TGTGCCAGTCGGGACAGGGTGGACGAAAAACTGTTTTTT. The encoded protein is CASRDRVDEKLFF. The variable domain in full, completed from reference TRBV19 and TRBJ1-4, reads DGGITQSPKYLFRKEGQNVTLSCEQNLNHDAMYWYRQDPGQGLRLIYYSQIVNDFQKGDIAEGYSVSREKKESFPLTVTSAQKNPTAFYLCASRDRVDEKLFFGSGTQLSVL.

The V and J genes are TRBV5-1 and TRBJ2-7, with a weak D call TRBD2 (6 bases). This CDR3 contains 13 residues. V lost 4 bases to trimming and J lost 3 bases, with 11 bases between them. Germline assignment: CDR1 SGHRS and CDR2 YFSETQ. The DNA for the CDR3 is TGCGCCAGCAGCGGGGACTCCTACTACGAGCAGTACTTC. It specifies CASSGDSYYEQYF.

This sequence joins TRBV25-1 and TRBJ2-1; 7 bases match TRBD2. The germline CDR1 and CDR2 sequences are MGHDK and SYGVNS. The junction had 8 bases not matched to a gene; V was cut back by 0 bases and J by 6 bases. This CDR3 spans 16 amino acids. Written as DNA, the CDR3 is TGTGCCAGCAGTGAATATGCGCTGGGGAGGGGCAATGAGCAGTTCTTC. Amino acid sequence: CASSEYALGRGNEQFF.

CDR3 region: CASSQNSGLTSYEQYF. The CDR3 DNA is TGTGCCAGCAGCCAGAATAGCGGGCTAACCTCCTACGAGCAGTACTTC. The chain is built from TRBV6-6 and TRBJ2-7, with 7 bases matching TRBD2. V shed 6 bases and J 0 bases; nucleotides not matched to a gene: 11. The germline gives CDR1 MNHNY, CDR2 SVGAGI (reference sequence). The CDR3 totals 16 residues.

The chain has TRBV19 and TRBJ2-7, with 10 bases aligning to TRBD1. CDR1 and CDR2 from the germline V gene are LNHDA and SQIVND (reference sequence). With V trimmed by 6 bases and J by 2 bases, 4 bases remained unmatched. The CDR3 has 14 amino acids. The DNA for the CDR3 is TGTGCCAGTAGGGCGGGACAGGGGCCCTACGAGCAGTACTTC. It translates to CASRAGQGPYEQYF.

The rearrangement joins TRBV5-4 to TRBJ1-1; D is possibly TRBD1 (6 bases). The CDR3 contains 13 residues. Trimming pared 9 bases from V and 7 bases from J, leaving 19 bases between. Per germline, CDR1 SGHNT and CDR2 YYREEE (reference sequence). CDR3 DNA: TGTGCCACTTCGACAGGCTCGTTGGGTGAAGCTTTCTTT. Residues: CATSTGSLGEAFF.

The chain is built from TRBV28 and TRBJ2-1, with 8 positions matching TRBD2. The CDR3 length is 15 residues. Looked up from germline, CDR1 is MDHEN and CDR2 is SYDVKM. V was pared by 5 bases and J by 2 bases, with 5 bases of the junction left unmatched. The CDR3 coding sequence is TGTGCCAGCAGTAAGCTAGCGGGCGCCTACAATGAGCAGTTCTTC. This translates into CASSKLAGAYNEQFF.

This chain links TRBV30 with TRBJ2-5; D is undetermined. V lost 0 bases, J lost 1 base, and 15 bases lay in between. The CDR3 runs to 16 residues. The V gene's germline CDR1 is GTSNPN and CDR2 SVGIG (reference sequence). CDR3 DNA: TGTGCCTGGAGTGTACCCCTGGGCAGGCGCCAAGAGACCCAGTACTTC. It yields the protein CAWSVPLGRRQETQYF.

The V and J genes are TRBV11-3 and TRBJ2-3; 8 bases agree with TRBD2. The CDR3 has 16 residues. Per germline, CDR1 SGHNT and CDR2 YENEEA. J lost 6 bases, V lost 1 base, and 9 bases had no gene match. CDR3 region: CASSLGRREAMDTQYF. The CDR3 DNA follows: TGTGCCAGCAGCTTAGGGCGGCGGGAGGCCATGGATACGCAGTATTTT. Looking up the rest from reference TRBV11-3 and TRBJ2-3 gives the full variable domain: EAGVVQSPRYKIIEKKQPVAFWCNPISGHNTLYWYLQNLGQGPELLIRYENEEAVDDSQLPKDRFSAERLKGVDSTLKIQPAELGDSAVYLCASSLGRREAMDTQYFGPGTRLTVL.

The V call is TRBV10-3, the J call TRBJ1-1; D possibly corresponds to TRBD1 (5 bases). The CDR3 runs to 12 residues. Germline CDR1 is ENHRY and CDR2 is SYGVKD. Deletions cut 8 bases from V and 5 bases from J, with 12 bases between. Here the CDR3 reads CAIAQGGTEAFF. DNA of the CDR3: TGTGCCATCGCGCAGGGTGGAACTGAAGCTTTCTTT.

The J gene is TRBJ2-6, the V gene TRBV7-3; the D is unclear. Per the germline V gene, CDR1 is SGHTA and CDR2 is FQGTGA. The CDR3 has 14 amino acids. Trimming cost V 5 bases and J 0 bases, with 5 bases left between them. The CDR3 sequence is CASSAHSGANVLTF. DNA for the CDR3: TGTGCCAGCAGCGCACACTCTGGGGCCAACGTCCTGACTTTC.

The gene calls are TRBV6-1 and TRBJ1-2, with unresolved D. The CDR3 extends over 13 amino acids. V was trimmed by 11 bases and J by 6 bases, leaving 19 bases between them. CDR1 is MNHNS, CDR2 SASEGT, per germline. The CDR3 bases are TGTGCCGGTGCACTAGTGGGAAGGAATGGCTACACCTTC. As protein: CAGALVGRNGYTF.

This chain joins TRBV11-1 and TRBJ2-5; 14 bases agree with TRBD2. Germline CDR1 reads SGHAT; CDR2 reads FQDESV (reference sequence). This CDR3 is built from 17 residues. V lost 5 bases, J lost 5 bases, and 10 bases stayed unmatched. The CDR3 DNA reads TGTGCCAGCAGCCGATCGGAGAGGACTAGCGGGAGGGAGACCCAGTACTTC. It specifies CASSRSERTSGRETQYF. The full variable domain, completed using reference TRBV11-1 and TRBJ2-5, is EAEVAQSPRYKITEKSQAVAFWCDPISGHATLYWYRQILGQGPELLVQFQDESVVDDSQLPKDRFSAERLKGVDSTLKIQPAELGDSAMYLCASSRSERTSGRETQYFGPGTRLLVL.

The rearrangement joins TRBV7-3 to TRBJ2-3; 7 positions match TRBD2. There are 14 residues in the CDR3. The germline V gene encodes CDR1 SGHTA and CDR2 FQGTGA. J gave up 6 bases and V 1 base, and 4 bases lay outside the gene matches. CDR3 protein: CASSLSGRRDTQYF. The CDR3 DNA follows: TGTGCCAGCAGCTTAAGCGGGAGAAGGGATACGCAGTATTTT.

This clone was recorded only once. This chain uses TRBV5-4 with TRBJ2-7; D remains unclear. The CDR3 is 14 amino acids. With 0 bases removed from V and 0 bases from J, the gap between germline ends came to 7 bases. Germline V gives CDR1 SGHNT, CDR2 YYREEE (reference sequence). This CDR3 is CASSLDLSSYEQYF. The CDR3 coding sequence is TGTGCCAGCAGCTTGGATCTGAGCTCCTACGAGCAGTACTTC.

The chain joins TRBV27 to TRBJ2-1, with 15 bases that match TRBD2. The germline gives CDR1 MNHEY, CDR2 SMNVEV (reference sequence). V shed 8 bases, J shed 7 bases, and the junction held 3 bases outside the gene matches. The CDR3 is 14 residues long. CDR3 sequence (DNA): TGTGCCAGCCTGGGACTAGCGGGAGGAAATGAGCAGTTCTTC. It yields the protein CASLGLAGGNEQFF.

This rearrangement joins TRBV6-1 to TRBJ2-7; unclear D gene. This CDR3 spans 11 amino acids. Germline V gene lookup returns CDR1 MNHNS and CDR2 SASEGT. V lost 6 bases and J 3 bases, leaving 6 bases between the germline ends. This CDR3 reads CASSHNYEQYF. The CDR3 DNA reads as TGTGCCAGCAGCCACAACTACGAGCAGTACTTC.

The chain carries TRBV7-9 and TRBJ2-1; tentative D call: TRBD2 (7 bases). V was shortened by 5 bases and J by 8 bases, with 22 bases between the two germline ends. Per germline, CDR1 SEHNR and CDR2 FQNEAQ (reference sequence). The CDR3 is 16 amino acids. The chain's CDR3 is CASSPPGGASGYEQFF. DNA of the CDR3: TGTGCCAGCAGCCCTCCTGGGGGGGCCTCTGGGTATGAGCAGTTCTTC.

This chain links TRBV19 with TRBJ2-1; D possibly corresponds to TRBD1 (6 bases). The germline V and J ends were trimmed by 5 bases and 3 bases, with 20 bases remaining between them. Germline lookup yields CDR1 LNHDA and CDR2 SQIVND (reference sequence). This CDR3 contains 17 residues. The CDR3: CASSARTENYIYNEQFF. The DNA of the CDR3 is TGTGCCAGTAGTGCACGGACAGAAAATTATATCTACAATGAGCAGTTCTTC.

The CDR3 DNA follows: TGTGCCAGAGGGGACAGGAGGGGGGTCTACGAGCAGTACTTC. Translated: CARGDRRGVYEQYF. The chain has TRBV5-3 and TRBJ2-7; 8 bases line up with TRBD1. TRBV5-3 falls under the ORF class, with uncertain function. The CDR3 extends over 14 amino acids. Germline trimming cut 7 bases from V and 3 bases from J; bases unmatched to any gene: 9.

The table lists this clone with a count of one. A junction boundary mismatches the germline segment, possibly from a read error. This same CDR3 is encoded by further DNA sequences in the sample. The CDR3 region has the DNA TGTGCCAGCAGCCTCGGGGTGGATGGGAACACCGAAGCTTTCTTT. Translation gives CASSLGVDGNTEAFF. The rearrangement joins TRBV9 to TRBJ1-1; D unclear. The CDR3 is 15 amino acids. CDR1 is SGDLS, CDR2 YYNGEE, per germline.

The V call is TRBV19, the J call TRBJ1-2, with 8 bases identical to TRBD1. J was trimmed by 8 bases and V by 4 bases; bases with no gene match: 15. The CDR3 has 16 residues. In germline, CDR1 is LNHDA, CDR2 SQIVND (reference sequence). The CDR3 loop is CASSTVGQGKGWGYTF. CDR3 coding DNA: TGTGCCAGTAGTACGGTCGGACAGGGAAAAGGCTGGGGCTACACCTTC.

This sequence joins TRBV5-4 and TRBJ2-5, with 13 bases lining up with TRBD2. Trimming at V came to 1 base and at J to 5 bases, leaving 5 bases not matched to a gene. The CDR3 length is 16 residues. Germline assignment: CDR1 SGHNT and CDR2 YYREEE (reference sequence). In DNA, the CDR3 is TGTGCCAGCAGCTTGAGGACTAGCGGGAGTTTCGAGACCCAGTACTTC. It specifies CASSLRTSGSFETQYF. Supplemented by reference TRBV5-4 and TRBJ2-5, the full variable domain reads ETGVTQSPTHLIKTRGQQVTLRCSSQSGHNTVSWYQQALGQGPQFIFQYYREEENGRGNFPPRFSGLQFPNYSSELNVNALELDDSALYLCASSLRTSGSFETQYFGPGTRLLVL.

This sequence joins TRBV27 and TRBJ2-2; a possible D gene is TRBD2 (5 bases). CDR1 and CDR2 (germline): MNHEY, SMNVEV (reference sequence). CDR3 length: 15 residues. The V gene lost 6 bases and the J gene lost 6 bases, with 17 bases spanning the gap. DNA of the CDR3: TGTGCCAGCAGCTCCGAATCCGGGGTCGCCGGGGAGCTGTTTTTT. This codes for CASSSESGVAGELFF.

The chain is built from TRBV2 and TRBJ1-1; D is ambiguous. Trimming cost V 4 bases and J 0 bases, with 6 bases left between them. Germline V gives CDR1 SNHLY, CDR2 FYNNEI. The CDR3 consists of 13 residues. Written as DNA, the CDR3 is TGTGCCAGCAGTGGTGACATGAACACTGAAGCTTTCTTT. Translation: CASSGDMNTEAFF.